What follows are 6 T cell receptor beta chains derived from one specimen sequenced in a study of high-grade serous ovarian cancer treatment subgroups. The repertoire was sequenced with immunoSEQ multiplex PCR; TCRdb's copy has only in-frame clones and lacks some. Of roughly 29,000 clones in the sample, approximately 79% were seen once. Tumor tissue was taken before any definitive surgery or chemotherapy was given. Sample: tumor tissue. These receptors came from a human donor with high-grade serous ovarian cancer.

The chain joins TRBV2 to TRBJ2-1; D is tentatively TRBD1 or TRBD2 (5 bases each). This CDR3 region has 13 residues. Germline V gene lookup returns CDR1 SNHLY and CDR2 FYNNEI. V was pared by 3 bases and J by 9 bases, with 12 bases between. CDR3 nucleotide sequence: TGTGCCAGCAGTGATGCCGGGGCGGGTGAGCAGTTCTTC. Protein product: CASSDAGAGEQFF.

This chain links TRBV7-9 with TRBJ2-3; TRBD2 matches 7 bases. Germline V CDR1 and CDR2: SEHNR, FQNEAQ (reference sequence). Trimming cost V 5 bases and J 5 bases; bases outside gene matches: 13. The CDR3 is 16 residues long. CDR3 protein: CASSPRVSGRKDTQYF. As DNA, the CDR3 is TGTGCCAGCAGCCCCCGGGTGTCCGGGAGGAAAGATACGCAGTATTTT.

This chain links TRBV7-9 with TRBJ2-5; D call uncertain. The germline V gene encodes CDR1 SEHNR and CDR2 FQNEAQ (reference sequence). This CDR3 is 16 amino acids long. V was shortened by 1 base and J by 3 bases, with 15 bases between the two germline ends. CDR3 DNA: TGTGCCAGCAGCTTAGGTATGGGAATCGAAGAAGAGACCCAGTACTTC. Translated: CASSLGMGIEEETQYF.

The V call is TRBV7-8, the J call TRBJ1-1; D uncertain. This CDR3 has 16 residues. The V gene's germline CDR1 is SGHVS and CDR2 FQNEAQ. V lost 1 base and J lost 5, with 17 bases in between. The CDR3 sequence is CASSLVGPGGRTEAFF. The CDR3 nucleotides are TGTGCCAGCAGCTTAGTGGGTCCTGGAGGTAGGACTGAAGCTTTCTTT.

This clone was counted once. This chain links TRBV6-1 with TRBJ2-4; D is undetermined. The CDR3 length is 16 residues. CDR1 is MNHNS and CDR2 is SASEGT in the germline V gene. With 2 bases removed from V and 0 bases from J, the gap between germline ends came to 11 bases. The CDR3 coding sequence is TGTGCCAGCAGTGAAAGGGTTGGGCTAGCCAAAAACATTCAGTACTTC. Encoded protein: CASSERVGLAKNIQYF.

The chain carries TRBV30 and TRBJ2-7, with D hard to call. The CDR3 runs 14 residues. The germline V gene encodes CDR1 GTSNPN and CDR2 SVGIG (reference sequence). Deletions cut 3 bases from V and 5 bases from J, with 17 bases between. The CDR3: CAWSRSLVVDEQYF. CDR3 nucleotide sequence: TGTGCCTGGAGCAGGTCATTAGTCGTGGACGAGCAGTACTTC.